Here is one T cell receptor beta chain with its context. The antigen remains undetermined. The sample belongs to a study of cytomegalovirus exposure and HLA in healthy donors. Whole-study results and caveats: Usually a TCR sequence was rare, but some public TCRs were found in many donors. Reported results showed that the classifier diagnosed cytomegalovirus status with high specificity and sensitivity.

Generated by immunoSEQ multiplex PCR, the TCRdb table keeps only in-frame clones and is missing some. The table has more than 250,000 clones, approximately 90% seen once. This CDR3 has 14 residues. Trimming cost V 6 bases and J 4 bases, with 13 bases left between them. Per germline, CDR1 SNHLY and CDR2 FYNNEI. This clonotype originated in a woman in her twenties or thirties in good health and CMV-seropositive. The specimen sequenced was PBMCs. This chain connects TRBV2 to TRBJ1-5; possibly TRBD1 for D (5 bases). The CDR3 protein is CASSLRDGNQPQHF. The CDR3 DNA sequence: TGTGCCAGCAGCCTGAGGGACGGAAATCAGCCCCAGCATTTT. Full variable domain (remainder filled in from reference TRBV2 and TRBJ1-5): EPEVTQTPSHQVTQMGQEVILRCVPISNHLYFYWYRQILGQKVEFLVSFYNNEISEKSEIFDDQFSVERPDGSNFTLKIRSTKLEDSAMYFCASSLRDGNQPQHFGDGTRLSIL.